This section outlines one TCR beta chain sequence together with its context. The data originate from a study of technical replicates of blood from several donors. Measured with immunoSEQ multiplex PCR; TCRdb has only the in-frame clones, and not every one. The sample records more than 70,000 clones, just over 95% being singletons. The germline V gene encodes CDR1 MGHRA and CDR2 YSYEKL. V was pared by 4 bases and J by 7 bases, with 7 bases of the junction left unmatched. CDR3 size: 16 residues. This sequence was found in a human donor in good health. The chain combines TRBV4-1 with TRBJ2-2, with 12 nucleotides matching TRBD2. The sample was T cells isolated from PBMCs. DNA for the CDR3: TGCGCCAGCAGCCTCCGGACTAGCGGGGCATTCGGGGAGCTGTTTTTT. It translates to CASSLRTSGAFGELFF.